This TCR beta chain was sequenced during a study of blood T cell repertoires in COVID-19. TCRdb's table, derived via immunoSEQ multiplex PCR, lists solely in-frame clones and lacks some. This sample carries about 39,000 clones, approximately 85% of them seen once, and the ten largest clones take approximately 10%. The V gene's germline CDR1 is SGHRS and CDR2 YFSETQ. Trimming took 0 bases from V and 1 from J; bases not matched to a gene: 3. The CDR3 extends over 15 amino acids. The sample comprised peripheral blood. The rearrangement links TRBV5-1 to TRBJ1-2, with 7 bases that match TRBD1. The clonotype comes from a human donor in a cohort sampled during active COVID-19. CDR3 nucleotides: TGCGCCAGCAGCTTGGCTTCAGGGGGTAACTATGGCTACACCTTC. Protein product: CASSLASGGNYGYTF.